This entry is about one T cell receptor beta chain. Using immunoSEQ multiplex PCR, the repertoire was profiled, and TCRdb retains in-frame clones only, with some absent. The data contain more than 200,000 clones, 80% to 90% of them singletons. These data come from a study of blood T cell repertoires in COVID-19. The germline V gene has CDR1 SGHNT and CDR2 YYREEE (reference sequence). The V segment lost 3 bases and the J segment 0 bases; nucleotides outside the gene matches: 7. The CDR3 is 16 residues long. The chain couples TRBV5-4 to TRBJ2-7, with TRBD2 matching over 9 bases. The sequencing sample was made of peripheral blood. The sequence derives from a man at least 80 years old with acute or convalescent COVID-19. CDR3 loop: CASSSRATSGSYEQYF. CDR3 bases: TGTGCCAGCAGCTCCCGAGCGACTAGCGGCTCCTACGAGCAGTACTTC.